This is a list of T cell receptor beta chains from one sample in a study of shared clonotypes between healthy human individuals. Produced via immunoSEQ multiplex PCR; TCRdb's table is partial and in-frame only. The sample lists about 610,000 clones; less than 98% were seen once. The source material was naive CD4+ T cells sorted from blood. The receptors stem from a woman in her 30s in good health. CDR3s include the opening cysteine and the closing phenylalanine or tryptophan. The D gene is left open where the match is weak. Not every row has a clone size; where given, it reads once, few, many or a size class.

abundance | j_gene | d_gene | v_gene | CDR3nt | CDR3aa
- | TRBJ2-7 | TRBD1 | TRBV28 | TGTGCCAGCTCGACAGGGTTACACGAGCAGTACTTC | CASSTGLHEQYF
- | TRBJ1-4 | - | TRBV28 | TGTGCCAGCAGTTCTACCTCTCGCGGTGAAAAACTGTTTTTT | CASSSTSRGEKLFF
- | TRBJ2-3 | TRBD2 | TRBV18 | TGTGCCAGCTCACGGCTAGCGGTGGGGACAGATACGCAGTATTTT | CASSRLAVGTDTQYF
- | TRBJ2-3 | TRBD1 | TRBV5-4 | TGTGCCAGCAGCCACTCCGGGCCAGGGGGCCCCACAGATACGCAGTATTTT | CASSHSGPGGPTDTQYF
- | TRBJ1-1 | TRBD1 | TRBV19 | TGTGCCAGTTCGGGACAGGGGGCGAGTAGCTTATCGAACACTGAAGCTTTCTTT | CASSGQGASSLSNTEAFF
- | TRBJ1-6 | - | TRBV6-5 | TGTGCCAGCAGCAAGGCCAGCGCCGATTCACCCCTCCACTTT | CASSKASADSPLHF
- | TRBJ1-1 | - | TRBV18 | TGTGCCAGCTCACCGGGGGGTCCTGAAGCTTTCTTT | CASSPGGPEAFF
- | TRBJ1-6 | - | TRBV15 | TGTGCCACCAGCAGAGACAGGGACGCCCCGTCGTCACCCCTCCACTTT | CATSRDRDAPSSPLHF
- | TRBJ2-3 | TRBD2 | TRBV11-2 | TGTGCCAGCAGTTCCGCTAGCGGAACCACAGATACGCAGTATTTT | CASSSASGTTDTQYF
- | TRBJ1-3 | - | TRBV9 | TGTGCCAGCAGCGGGACGGACGGCAACTCTGGAAACACCATATATTTT | CASSGTDGNSGNTIYF
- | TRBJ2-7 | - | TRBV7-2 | TGTGCCAGCAGCTTAGGCGGGTTGGGACCAGGGACGCGTGAGCAGTACTTC | CASSLGGLGPGTREQYF
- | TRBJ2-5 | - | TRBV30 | TGTGCCTGGAAAGGTGACGGTACAGGCCACGAGACCCAGTACTTC | CAWKGDGTGHETQYF
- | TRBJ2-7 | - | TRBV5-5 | TGTGCCAGCAGCTTGGGGGCAATAAAATTGACGAGGACCGAGCAGTACTTC | CASSLGAIKLTRTEQYF
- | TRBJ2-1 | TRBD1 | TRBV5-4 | TGTGCCAGCAGCTATGCGACAGGGGGTTTGCACAATGAGCAGTTCTTC | CASSYATGGLHNEQFF
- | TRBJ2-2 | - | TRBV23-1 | TGCGCCAGCAGTGCACAGGAAGTCACCGGGGAGCTGTTTTTT | CASSAQEVTGELFF
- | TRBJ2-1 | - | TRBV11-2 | TGTGCCAGCAGCTTAATAGGCGACAGATCCAATGAGCAGTTCTTC | CASSLIGDRSNEQFF
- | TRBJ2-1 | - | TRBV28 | TGTGCCACCAGGACAGACTACTACAATGAGCAGTTCTTC | CATRTDYYNEQFF
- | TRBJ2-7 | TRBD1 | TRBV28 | TGTGCCAGCAGGGCCGCGGGACAGGGGGTCTACGAGCAGTACTTC | CASRAAGQGVYEQYF
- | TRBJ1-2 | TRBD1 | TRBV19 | TGTGCCAGTAGTACGACTCGGACAGGGTCGGCTGGCTACACCTTC | CASSTTRTGSAGYTF
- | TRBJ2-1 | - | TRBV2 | TGTGCCAGCTTTAGGACGTCAGGTAGTGAGCAGTTCTTC | CASFRTSGSEQFF
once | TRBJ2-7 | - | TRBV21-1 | TGTGCCAGCAGTGAGACGGTGGGTAGCGGATACTCCTACGAGCAGTACTTC | CASSETVGSGYSYEQYF
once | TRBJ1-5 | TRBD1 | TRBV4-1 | TGCGCCAGCAGCCAAGGCCCACAGGGGGCGAGGGGCAATCAGCCCCAGCATTTT | CASSQGPQGARGNQPQHF
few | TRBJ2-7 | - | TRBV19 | TGTGCCAGTACTTCCTGGGGCGAGCAGTACTTC | CASTSWGEQYF
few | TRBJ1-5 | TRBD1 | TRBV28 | TGTGCCAGCAGTCTCGGGACAGGGGGCAATCAGCCCCAGCATTTT | CASSLGTGGNQPQHF
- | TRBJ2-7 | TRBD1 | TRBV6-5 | TGTGCCAGCAGTTACGACAGGGGTCTGAACGAGCAGTACTTC | CASSYDRGLNEQYF
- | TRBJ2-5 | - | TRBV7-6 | TGTGCCAGCAGCTTAGAGGCTAAGTTGGGGACCCAGTACTTC | CASSLEAKLGTQYF
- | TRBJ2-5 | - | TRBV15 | TGTGCCACCAGCAGAGATCCGGACAGAGAGACCCAGTACTTC | CATSRDPDRETQYF
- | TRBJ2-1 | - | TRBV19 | TGTGCCAGTAGTATCGGACGAGGGGGGCGGAATGAGCAGTTCTTC | CASSIGRGGRNEQFF
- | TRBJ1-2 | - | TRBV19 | TGTGCCAGTAGTTCCCCGGCCTATGGCTACACCTTC | CASSSPAYGYTF
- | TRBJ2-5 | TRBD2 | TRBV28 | TGTGCCAGCAGCCCCCGGGGACTAGCGGGACCCCAAGAGACCCAGTACTTC | CASSPRGLAGPQETQYF
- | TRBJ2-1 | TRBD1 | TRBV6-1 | TGTGCCAGCAGTGAAACAGGGGGCTCCTACAATGAGCAGTTCTTC | CASSETGGSYNEQFF
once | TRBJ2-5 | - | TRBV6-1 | TGTGCCAGCAGGCCCCTAGTCCCCCAAGAGACCCAGTACTTC | CASRPLVPQETQYF
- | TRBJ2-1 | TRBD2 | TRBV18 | TGTGCCAGCTCACCAACAACTAGCGGGAACAATGAGCAGTTCTTC | CASSPTTSGNNEQFF
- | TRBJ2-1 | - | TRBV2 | TGTGCCAGCAGTGAAGTTGGCAGGGGCCCAAGCAATGAGCAGTTCTTC | CASSEVGRGPSNEQFF
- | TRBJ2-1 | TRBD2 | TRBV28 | TGTGCCAGCAGCTTAGCGGGAGAAGGAATGAGTCCGTCCCTCTTC | CASSLAGEGMSPSLF
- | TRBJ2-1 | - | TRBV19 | TGTGCCAGTAGTGAGAGCGGGCCGCTCTACAATGAGCAGTTCTTC | CASSESGPLYNEQFF
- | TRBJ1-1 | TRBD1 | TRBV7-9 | TGTGCCAGCACCCCAAAGACAGGGGGCCTAATGAACACTGAAGCTTTCTTT | CASTPKTGGLMNTEAFF
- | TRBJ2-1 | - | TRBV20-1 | TGCAGTGCCTCGGCCGATGAGCAGTTCTTC | CSASADEQFF
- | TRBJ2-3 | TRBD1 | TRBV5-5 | TGTGCCAGCAGCTTGACGGGGACAGGGTGGACAGATACGCAGTATTTT | CASSLTGTGWTDTQYF
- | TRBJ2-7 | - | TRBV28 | TGTGCCAGCAGTTCCCGGGACGGGACCTACGAGCAGTACTTC | CASSSRDGTYEQYF
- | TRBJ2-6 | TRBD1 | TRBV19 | TGTGCCAGTAGTGGGACAGGGGGAACTGGGGCCAACGTCCTGACTTTC | CASSGTGGTGANVLTF
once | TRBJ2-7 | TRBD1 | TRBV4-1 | TGCGCCAGCAGCCATCCGGGACAGGGGCTATACGAGCAGTACTTC | CASSHPGQGLYEQYF
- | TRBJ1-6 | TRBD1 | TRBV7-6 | TGTGCCAGCAGCCGGGACAGTTGGAATTCACCCCTCCACTTT | CASSRDSWNSPLHF
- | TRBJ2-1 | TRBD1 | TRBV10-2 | TGCGCCAGCAGTGGAAGGACAGGGGAATACAATGAGCAGTTCTTC | CASSGRTGEYNEQFF
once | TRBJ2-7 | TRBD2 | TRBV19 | TGTGCCAGCAGACTAGCGGGAGGTTACGAGCAGTACTTC | CASRLAGGYEQYF
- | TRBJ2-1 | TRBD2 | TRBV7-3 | TGTGCCAGCAGCTTTAGTTCAGCGGGAAACAACAATGAGCAGTTCTTC | CASSFSSAGNNNEQFF
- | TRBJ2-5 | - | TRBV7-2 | TGTGCCAGCAGCCCCTACGTAGTCGAAGAGACCCAGTACTTC | CASSPYVVEETQYF
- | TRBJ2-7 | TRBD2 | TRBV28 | TGTGCCAGCAGTTTCCTGGGACTAGCGGGGACCTACGGATCTTTCTACGAGCAGTACTTC | CASSFLGLAGTYGSFYEQYF
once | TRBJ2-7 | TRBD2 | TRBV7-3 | TGTGCCAGCAGCCCTTCAGTAGCGGGAGCCGGCGAGCAGTACTTC | CASSPSVAGAGEQYF
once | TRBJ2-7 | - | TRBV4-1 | TGCGCCAGCAGCCACCTAACGGGGGAACGCTACGAGCAGTACTTC | CASSHLTGERYEQYF
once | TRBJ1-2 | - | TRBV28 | TGTGCCAGCAGTTTGGCCGGACAGAGCTATGGCTACACCTTC | CASSLAGQSYGYTF
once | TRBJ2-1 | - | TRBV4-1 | TGCGCCAGCAGCCAGGAGGTCGTCCGGACAGCCAACTCCTACAATGAGCAGTTCTTC | CASSQEVVRTANSYNEQFF
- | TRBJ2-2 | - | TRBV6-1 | TGTGCCAGCACCATGACGGACGGGGAGCTGTTTTTT | CASTMTDGELFF
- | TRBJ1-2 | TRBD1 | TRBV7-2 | TGTGCCAGCAGCTTCAATCCGGGACAGGGATATGGCTACACCTTC | CASSFNPGQGYGYTF
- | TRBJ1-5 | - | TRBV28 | TGTGCCAGCAGCGCGACAGATAATCAGCCCCAGCATTTT | CASSATDNQPQHF
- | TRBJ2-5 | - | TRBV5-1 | TGCGCCAGCAGCCCACTTCCTCAAGAGACCCAGTACTTC | CASSPLPQETQYF
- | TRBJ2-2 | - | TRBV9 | TGTGCCAGCAGCGCAACAACGGGGTCCGGAACCGGGGAGCTGTTTTTT | CASSATTGSGTGELFF
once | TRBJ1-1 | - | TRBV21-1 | TGTGCCAGCAGGGGCATTGTAGCTACACAATTCACTGAAGCTTTCTTT | CASRGIVATQFTEAFF
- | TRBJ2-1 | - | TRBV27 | TGTGCCAGCAGTTCAATAGTGGGCTCCTACAATGAGCAGTTCTTC | CASSSIVGSYNEQFF
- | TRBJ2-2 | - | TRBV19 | TGTGCCAGTAGTATAGGGTCCGGCGGGGAGCTGTTTTTT | CASSIGSGGELFF